The 18 T cell receptor beta chains presented below share a single source sample, sequenced in a study of Ad26.COV2.S vaccination and SARS-CoV-2 variants. Treatment in this sample: around 19 received Ad26.COV2.S at low or high dose, single or two shots; roughly five received placebo; per-sample allocation not given. At day 63 after the first vaccine or placebo injection, samples were drawn. Clones were read by immunoSEQ multiplex PCR, and TCRdb kept only the in-frame ones, dropping some. The table lists 450,000 to 550,000 clones, roughly 87% of them singletons. This sample comprised peripheral blood, obtained in a trial of Ad26.COV2.S vaccine versus placebo. These receptors were taken from a person aged 18-60 years who received the Ad26.COV2.S COVID-19 vaccine or a placebo.

V usage is TRBV11-3 and J usage is TRBJ1-5; D ambiguous. This CDR3 comprises 19 residues. V was shortened by 1 base and J by 6 bases, with 25 bases between the two germline ends. CDR1 SGHNT and CDR2 YENEEA come from the germline V gene. The DNA of the CDR3 is TGTGCCAGCAGCTTAGGGGTAGGATCTCCTAGGGAGAATCGTCAGCCCCAGCATTTT. Translation: CASSLGVGSPRENRQPQHF.

The chain employs TRBV7-2 and TRBJ1-2; a weak D match, TRBD1 (5 bases). The CDR3 is 15 residues long. The ends were cut back, 0 bases at V and 8 bases at J, with 16 bases in the middle. Looked up from germline, CDR1 is SGHTA and CDR2 is FQGNSA. CDR3 sequence: CASSLARGNFVGYTF. The CDR3 DNA reads as TGTGCCAGCAGCTTAGCCCGGGGCAACTTTGTAGGCTACACCTTC.

The chain recombines TRBV7-3 with TRBJ1-3; D gene unclear. Germline-derived CDR1 and CDR2 are SGHTA and FQGTGA. CDR3 length equals 13 residues. Between the trimmed V and J ends, which lost 5 bases and 4 bases, there was a span of 9 bases. The CDR3 loop is CASSQGEGNTIYF. CDR3 bases: TGTGCCAGCAGCCAAGGCGAAGGAAACACCATATATTTT.

The chain employs TRBV6-5 and TRBJ1-4, with D hard to call. The V and J ends lost 2 bases and 4 bases respectively, with 11 bases between them. The CDR3 is made up of 15 amino acids. CDR1 is MNHEY and CDR2 is SVGAGI in the germline V gene. The CDR3 DNA reads as TGTGCCAGCAGTTACGGGTCAGGAAGTAATGAAAAACTGTTTTTT. Translating gives CASSYGSGSNEKLFF.

The V gene is TRBV18, the J gene TRBJ1-5, with 8 bases that match TRBD1. The V gene's germline CDR1 is KGHSH and CDR2 LQKENI. The CDR3 runs 15 residues. J lost 10 bases, V lost 3 bases, and 11 bases had no gene match. CDR3 sequence reads: CASSPRTGRDQPQHF. Written as DNA, the CDR3 is TGTGCCAGCTCACCGCGGACAGGGAGGGACCAACCCCAGCATTTT.

V is TRBV12-3 or TRBV12-4 and J is TRBJ1-1, with no clear D. This CDR3 is built from 13 residues. Trimming left V 6 bases short and J 2 bases short, with 10 bases between. The CDR3 region is CASRTRTNTEAFF. CDR3 coding DNA: TGTGCCAGCAGGACTCGGACTAACACTGAAGCTTTCTTT.

This chain connects TRBV11-2 to TRBJ1-5, with D perhaps matching TRBD1 (5 bases). CDR1 and CDR2 from the germline V gene are SGHAT and FQNNGV. V gave up 1 base and J gave up 5 bases, with 9 bases separating them. The CDR3 contains 14 residues. The CDR3 spells CASSLGDSDQPQHF. The CDR3 DNA is TGTGCCAGCAGCTTAGGAGACAGCGATCAGCCCCAGCATTTT.

This rearrangement joins TRBV6-5 to TRBJ1-2; tentatively, D is TRBD1 (5 bases). Trimming took 10 bases from V and 8 from J, leaving 20 bases between them. The V gene's germline CDR1 is MNHEY and CDR2 SVGAGI. The CDR3 extends over 13 amino acids. The CDR3 region has the DNA TGTGCCACCCAAACCGGAGGGGTGAGGGGCTACACCTTC. Protein product: CATQTGGVRGYTF.

A single count supports this clone. J is TRBJ2-3 and V is TRBV11-3; maybe TRBD1 (6 bases). Germline V gene lookup returns CDR1 SGHNT and CDR2 YENEEA. The V and J ends lost 1 base and 6 bases respectively, with 11 bases between them. CDR3 size: 14 residues. The DNA of the CDR3 is TGTGCCAGCAGCTTAGTTTCCCAGGGGGATACGCAGTATTTT. This codes for CASSLVSQGDTQYF. Supplemented by reference TRBV11-3 and TRBJ2-3, the full variable domain reads EAGVVQSPRYKIIEKKQPVAFWCNPISGHNTLYWYLQNLGQGPELLIRYENEEAVDDSQLPKDRFSAERLKGVDSTLKIQPAELGDSAVYLCASSLVSQGDTQYFGPGTRLTVL.

This chain uses TRBV25-1 with TRBJ2-7, with D possibly matching TRBD1 (6 bases). The CDR3 consists of 14 residues. From germline, CDR1 is MGHDK and CDR2 SYGVNS. Trimming left V 6 bases short and J 6 bases short, with 18 bases between. Written as DNA, the CDR3 is TGTGCCAGCAGCAGACAGGTTTTGGGTCTCGAGCAGTACTTC. Translation: CASSRQVLGLEQYF.

The chain links TRBV7-3 to TRBJ1-1, with D perhaps matching TRBD1 (6 bases). The CDR3 is 13 amino acids. Trimming removed 6 bases from V and 1 base from J, with 9 bases in between. CDR1 and CDR2 (germline): SGHTA, FQGTGA. The CDR3 loop reads CASSEQGNTEAFF. The CDR3, as DNA: TGTGCCAGCAGTGAACAGGGGAACACTGAAGCTTTCTTT.

J is TRBJ2-1 and V is TRBV24-1, with a weak D call TRBD2 (5 bases). Trimming removed 5 bases at V and 6 bases at J, with 13 bases between. Looked up from germline, CDR1 is KGHDR and CDR2 is SFDVKD. This CDR3 contains 14 residues. The CDR3 sequence is CATSGPGLANEQFF. In DNA, the CDR3 is TGTGCCACCAGTGGTCCGGGATTAGCCAATGAGCAGTTCTTC.

The V and J genes are TRBV6-5 and TRBJ2-3; 9 nucleotides agree with TRBD2. Per germline, CDR1 MNHEY and CDR2 SVGAGI. Trimming removed 2 bases from V and 6 bases from J; junction bases left unmatched: 3. The CDR3 covers 14 residues. CDR3 protein: CASSYLAGPDTQYF. The CDR3 nucleotides are TGTGCCAGCAGTTACCTAGCGGGACCCGATACGCAGTATTTT.

This chain links TRBV11-2 with TRBJ2-5; D not resolved. Per the germline V gene, CDR1 is SGHAT and CDR2 is FQNNGV. V dropped 0 bases and J dropped 4 bases, with 24 bases sitting between them. This CDR3 is built from 19 residues. CDR3 residues: CASSLEGLPTGVFGETQYF. DNA of the CDR3: TGTGCCAGCAGCTTAGAGGGTCTACCCACCGGAGTATTTGGAGAGACCCAGTACTTC.

V usage is TRBV6-5 and J usage is TRBJ1-2; no reliable D call. The CDR3 is 14 residues long. Trimming took 6 bases from V and 4 from J, leaving 15 bases between them. Per the germline V gene, CDR1 is MNHEY and CDR2 is SVGAGI. CDR3 loop: CASSRDWPAYGYTF. The CDR3 DNA follows: TGTGCCAGCAGCCGTGACTGGCCCGCCTATGGCTACACCTTC.

The chain employs TRBV6-2 or TRBV6-3 and TRBJ2-3; D call uncertain. Germline V lookup: CDR1 MNHEY, CDR2 SVGEGT. This CDR3 comprises 15 residues. Deletions cut 3 bases from V and 2 bases from J, with 12 bases between. CDR3 residues: CASSYGSDATDTQYF. The CDR3 DNA reads as TGTGCCAGCAGTTATGGCTCCGACGCCACAGATACGCAGTATTTT.

The sample holds one count of this clone. J is TRBJ1-2 and V is TRBV18, with a tentative D call TRBD1 (5 bases). V lost 2 bases and J lost 4, with 11 bases in between. Germline values: CDR1 KGHSH, CDR2 LQKENI. CDR3 length equals 14 residues. The CDR3 DNA is TGTGCCAGCTCACCAGGGATGGGGCGCTATGGCTACACCTTC. Translating gives CASSPGMGRYGYTF.

The chain links TRBV5-1 to TRBJ1-3, with no clear D. The V end lost 3 bases, the J end lost 0 bases, and 4 bases lay between the germline ends. Germline values: CDR1 SGHRS, CDR2 YFSETQ. This CDR3 comprises 13 residues. The CDR3 nucleotides read TGCGCCAGCAGCTCCCGCTCTGGAAACACCATATATTTT. It codes for CASSSRSGNTIYF.